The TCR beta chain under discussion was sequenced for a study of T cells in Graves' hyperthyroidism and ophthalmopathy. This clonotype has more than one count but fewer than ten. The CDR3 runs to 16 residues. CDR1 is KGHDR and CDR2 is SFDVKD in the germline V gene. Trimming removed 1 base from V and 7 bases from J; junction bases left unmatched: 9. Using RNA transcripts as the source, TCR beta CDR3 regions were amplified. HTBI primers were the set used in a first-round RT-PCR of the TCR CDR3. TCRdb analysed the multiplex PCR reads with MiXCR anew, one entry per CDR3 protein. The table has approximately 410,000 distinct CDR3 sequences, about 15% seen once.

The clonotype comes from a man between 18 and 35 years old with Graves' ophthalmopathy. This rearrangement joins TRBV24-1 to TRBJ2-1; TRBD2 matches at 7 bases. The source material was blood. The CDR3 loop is CATSDLGEGPNNEQFF. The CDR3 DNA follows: TGTGCCACCAGTGATTTAGGGGAGGGCCCCAATAATGAGCAGTTCTTC.